The clone carrying this TCR beta chain was detected a few times. This sample stems from a study of human T cells and chemical hapten exposure. TCRdb ran MiXCR on the RACE reads and lists one entry per CDR3 protein. The sample yields 250,000 or so distinct CDR3 sequences, roughly 8.9% seen once. The V and J ends lost 2 bases and 1 base respectively, with 12 bases between them. The CDR3 length is 16 residues. Germline V gene sequence: CDR1 SGDLS, CDR2 YYNGEE. Time point indicated: pre-sensitization, week 0. Stated treatment: therapeutic diphenylcyclopropenone sensitization with weekly scalp DPC. The origin of this receptor is a middle-aged woman with alopecia areata. Some clones in this sample may be carry-over from other donors' samples. The sequencing here drew on whole blood, taken in connection with sensitization to the hapten diphenylcyclopropenone (DPC). The chain combines TRBV9 with TRBJ2-2; D might be TRBD1 (6 bases). CDR3 residues: CASSVSTGVNTGELFF. The CDR3 coding sequence is TGTGCCAGCAGCGTCTCGACAGGAGTGAACACCGGGGAGCTGTTTTTT.